This TCR beta chain was found in a study of T cell clonotyping in hematopoietic cell transplantation. Study-level points and caveats: Without cell sorting, CD4 versus CD8 contributions remain unresolved.

Points on this clone: The antigen is unknown.

Assay used: immunoSEQ multiplex PCR; TCRdb lists only in-frame clones, some missing. Of more than 12,000 clones in the sample, around 94% are singletons; the top ten hold 4.5%. The material was PBMCs, obtained 30 days after allogeneic stem cell transplant. The receptor's source is a male patient between 60 and 69 years old who had an allogeneic stem cell transplant from an unrelated donor, so the T cells may come from the graft donor. Some clones in this sample may be carry-over from other donors' samples.

CDR3 nucleotides: TGTGCCAGCAGCGGGACAGGGGGCGCAGATACGCAGTATTTT. It translates to CASSGTGGADTQYF. The J gene is TRBJ2-3, the V gene TRBV5-5; TRBD1 aligns across 12 bases. Germline-derived CDR1 and CDR2 are SGHKS and YYEKEE (reference sequence). After removal of 4 bases from V and 4 bases from J, the junction contained 1 base not matched to a gene. This CDR3 has 14 residues.